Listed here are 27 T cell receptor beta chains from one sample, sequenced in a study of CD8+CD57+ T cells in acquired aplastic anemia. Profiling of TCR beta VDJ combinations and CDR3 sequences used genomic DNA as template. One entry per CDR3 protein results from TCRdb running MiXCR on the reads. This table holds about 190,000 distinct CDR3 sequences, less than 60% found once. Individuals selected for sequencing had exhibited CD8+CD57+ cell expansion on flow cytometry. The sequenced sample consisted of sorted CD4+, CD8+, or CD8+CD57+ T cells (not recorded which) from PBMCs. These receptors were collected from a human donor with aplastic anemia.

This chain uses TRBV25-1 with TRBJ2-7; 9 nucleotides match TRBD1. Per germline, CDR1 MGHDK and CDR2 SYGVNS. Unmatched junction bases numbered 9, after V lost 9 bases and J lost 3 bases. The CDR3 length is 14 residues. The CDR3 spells CARRTGTGIYEQYF. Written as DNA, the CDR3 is TGTGCCAGGCGGACCGGGACAGGGATCTACGAGCAGTACTTC.

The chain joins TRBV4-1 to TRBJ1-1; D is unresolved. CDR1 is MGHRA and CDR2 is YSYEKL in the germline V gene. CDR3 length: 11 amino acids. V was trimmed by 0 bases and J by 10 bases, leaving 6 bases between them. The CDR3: CASSQDRGAFF. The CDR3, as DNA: TGCGCCAGCAGCCAAGATCGGGGAGCTTTCTTT.

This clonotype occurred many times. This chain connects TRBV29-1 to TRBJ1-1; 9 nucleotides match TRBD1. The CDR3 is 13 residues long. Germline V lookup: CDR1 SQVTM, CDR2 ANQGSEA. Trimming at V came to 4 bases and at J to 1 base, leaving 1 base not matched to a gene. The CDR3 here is CSVVGQGNTEAFF. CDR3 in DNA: TGCAGCGTTGTGGGACAGGGGAACACTGAAGCTTTCTTT.

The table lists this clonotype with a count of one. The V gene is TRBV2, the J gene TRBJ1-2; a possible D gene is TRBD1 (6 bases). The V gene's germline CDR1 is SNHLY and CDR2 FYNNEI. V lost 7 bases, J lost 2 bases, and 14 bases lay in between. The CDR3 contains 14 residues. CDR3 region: CASNQGRGNYGYTF. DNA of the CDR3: TGTGCCAGCAACCAGGGAAGGGGGAACTATGGCTACACCTTC.

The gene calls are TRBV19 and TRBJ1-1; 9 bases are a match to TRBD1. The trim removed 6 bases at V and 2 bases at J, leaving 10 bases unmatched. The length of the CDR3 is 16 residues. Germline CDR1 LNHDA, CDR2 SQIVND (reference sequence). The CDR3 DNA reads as TGTGCCAGTAGCCCCTTCCCGGGACAGGGCAACACTGAAGCTTTCTTT. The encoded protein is CASSPFPGQGNTEAFF.

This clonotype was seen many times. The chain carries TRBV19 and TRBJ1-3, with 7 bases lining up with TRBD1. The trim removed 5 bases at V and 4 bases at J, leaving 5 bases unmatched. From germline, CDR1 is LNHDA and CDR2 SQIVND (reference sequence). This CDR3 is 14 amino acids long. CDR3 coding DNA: TGTGCCAGTAGTGCCGCGGGACAGGGAAACACCATATATTTT. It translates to CASSAAGQGNTIYF.

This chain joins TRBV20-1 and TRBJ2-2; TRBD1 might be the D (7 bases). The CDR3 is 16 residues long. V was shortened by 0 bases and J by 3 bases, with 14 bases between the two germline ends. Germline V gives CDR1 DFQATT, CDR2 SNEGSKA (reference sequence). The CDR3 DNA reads TGCAGTGCTAGAGATTTTGGCAGGGGGGACACCGGGGAGCTGTTTTTT. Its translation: CSARDFGRGDTGELFF.

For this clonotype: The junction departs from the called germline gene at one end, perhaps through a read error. CDR3 in amino acids: CASTELSAPKGTEAFF. The CDR3 DNA reads as TGTGCCAGCACTGAATTAAGTGCCCCGAAGGGCACTGAAGCTTTCTTT. The chain is built from TRBV6-1 and TRBJ1-1; D call uncertain. CDR1 is MNHNS and CDR2 is SASEGT in the germline V gene. The CDR3 has 16 amino acids.

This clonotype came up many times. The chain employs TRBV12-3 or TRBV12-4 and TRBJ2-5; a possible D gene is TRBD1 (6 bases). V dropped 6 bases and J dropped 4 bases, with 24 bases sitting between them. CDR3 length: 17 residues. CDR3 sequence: CASSPRPKGRGAETQYF. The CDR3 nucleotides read TGTGCCAGCAGCCCTAGGCCGAAGGGCAGGGGAGCAGAGACCCAGTACTTC.

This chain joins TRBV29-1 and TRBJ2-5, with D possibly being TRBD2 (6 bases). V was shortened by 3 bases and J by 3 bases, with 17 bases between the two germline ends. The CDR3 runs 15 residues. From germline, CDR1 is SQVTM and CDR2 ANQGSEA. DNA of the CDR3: TGCAGCGTTGAGGCGGCGGGGAAGGTCGAAGAGACCCAGTACTTC. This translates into CSVEAAGKVEETQYF.

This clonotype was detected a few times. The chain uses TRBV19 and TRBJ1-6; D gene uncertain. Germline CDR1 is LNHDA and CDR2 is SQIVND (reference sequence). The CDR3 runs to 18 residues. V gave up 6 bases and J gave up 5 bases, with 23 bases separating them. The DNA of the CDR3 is TGTGCCAGTAGCGATCGGTGGGCAGGCGTCGGACATAATTCACCCCTCCACTTT. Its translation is CASSDRWAGVGHNSPLHF. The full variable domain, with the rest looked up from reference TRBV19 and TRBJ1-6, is DGGITQSPKYLFRKEGQNVTLSCEQNLNHDAMYWYRQDPGQGLRLIYYSQIVNDFQKGDIAEGYSVSREKKESFPLTVTSAQKNPTAFYLCASSDRWAGVGHNSPLHFGNGTRLTVT.

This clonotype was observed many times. CDR3 in amino acids: CASSNSPGGQETQYF. Written as DNA, the CDR3 is TGCGCCAGCAGCAACTCCCCGGGGGGACAAGAGACCCAGTACTTC. The chain has TRBV5-1 and TRBJ2-5; 7 bases map to TRBD2. The ends lost 4 bases at V and 2 bases at J; junction bases unmatched: 8. CDR1 SGHRS and CDR2 YFSETQ come from the germline V gene. The CDR3 covers 15 residues. The full variable domain, completed using reference TRBV5-1 and TRBJ2-5, is KAGVTQTPRYLIKTRGQQVTLSCSPISGHRSVSWYQQTPGQGLQFLFEYFSETQRNKGNFPGRFSGRQFSNSRSEMNVSTLELGDSALYLCASSNSPGGQETQYFGPGTRLLVL.

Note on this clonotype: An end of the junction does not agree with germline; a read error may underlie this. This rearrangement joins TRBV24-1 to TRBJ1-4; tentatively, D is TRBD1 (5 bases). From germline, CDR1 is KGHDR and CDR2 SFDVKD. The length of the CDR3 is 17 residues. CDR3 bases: TGTGCCACGAGTGGAAGCTCGGGGGTAACGGGTAATGAAAAACTGTTTTTT. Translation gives CATSGSSGVTGNEKLFF.

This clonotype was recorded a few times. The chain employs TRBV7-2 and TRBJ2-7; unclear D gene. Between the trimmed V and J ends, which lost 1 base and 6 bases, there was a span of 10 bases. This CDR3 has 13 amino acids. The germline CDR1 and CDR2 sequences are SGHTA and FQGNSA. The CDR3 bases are TGTGCCAGCAGCTTAGGGGCGGCCGCCGAGCAGTACTTC. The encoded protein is CASSLGAAAEQYF.

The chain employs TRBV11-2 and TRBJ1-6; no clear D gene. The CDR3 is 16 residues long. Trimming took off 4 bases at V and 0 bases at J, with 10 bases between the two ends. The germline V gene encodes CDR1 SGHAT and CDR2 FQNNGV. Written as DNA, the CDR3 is TGTGCCAGCAGCTCCCGACGGAGCTCCTATAATTCACCCCTCCACTTT. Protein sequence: CASSSRRSSYNSPLHF.

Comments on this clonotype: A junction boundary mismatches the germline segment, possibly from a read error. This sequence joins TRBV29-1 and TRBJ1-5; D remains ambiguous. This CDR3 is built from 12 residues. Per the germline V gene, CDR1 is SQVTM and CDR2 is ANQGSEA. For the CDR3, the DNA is TGCAGCGTTAAAGACGGTAATCAGCCCCAGCATTTT. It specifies CSVKDGNQPQHF. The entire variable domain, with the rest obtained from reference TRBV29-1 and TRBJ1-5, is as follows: SAVISQKPSRDICQRGTSLTIQCQVDSQVTMMFWYRQQPGQSLTLIATANQGSEATYESGFVIDKFPISRPNLTFSTLTVSNMSPEDSSIYLCSVKDGNQPQHFGDGTRLSIL.

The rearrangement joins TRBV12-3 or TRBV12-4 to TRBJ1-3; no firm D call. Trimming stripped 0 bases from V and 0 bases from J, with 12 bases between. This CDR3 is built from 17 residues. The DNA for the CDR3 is TGTGCCAGCAGTTTAGCGCGTCGGGTCCCCTCTGGAAACACCATATATTTT. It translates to CASSLARRVPSGNTIYF.

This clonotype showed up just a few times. In DNA form, the CDR3 reads TGCAGCGCGGATATAAAAGTCAATGAGCAGTTCTTC. Translated, it gives CSADIKVNEQFF. This chain uses TRBV29-1 with TRBJ2-1; D unresolved. The CDR3 sequence is 12 residues long. V lost 7 bases to trimming and J lost 6 bases, with 13 bases between them. Germline V gene lookup returns CDR1 SQVTM and CDR2 ANQGSEA.

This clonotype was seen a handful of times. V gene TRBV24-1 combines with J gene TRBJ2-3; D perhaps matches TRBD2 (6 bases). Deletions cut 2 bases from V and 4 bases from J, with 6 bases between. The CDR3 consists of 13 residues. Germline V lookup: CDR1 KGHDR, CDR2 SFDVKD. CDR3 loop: CATSDWGADTQYF. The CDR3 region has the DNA TGTGCCACCAGTGATTGGGGGGCAGATACGCAGTATTTT.

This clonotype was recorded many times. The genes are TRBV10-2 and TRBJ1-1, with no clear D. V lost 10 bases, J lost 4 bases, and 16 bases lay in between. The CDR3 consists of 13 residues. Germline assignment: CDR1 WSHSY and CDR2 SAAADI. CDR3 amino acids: CATERDVSTEAFF. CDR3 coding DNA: TGCGCCACCGAAAGAGATGTGAGCACTGAAGCTTTCTTT.

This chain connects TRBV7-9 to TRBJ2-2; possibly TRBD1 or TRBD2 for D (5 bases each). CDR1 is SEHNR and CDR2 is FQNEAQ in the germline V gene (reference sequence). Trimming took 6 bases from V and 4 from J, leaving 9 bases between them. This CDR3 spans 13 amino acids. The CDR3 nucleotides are TGTGCCAGCAGAGACGGGACCACCGGGGAGCTGTTTTTT. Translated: CASRDGTTGELFF.

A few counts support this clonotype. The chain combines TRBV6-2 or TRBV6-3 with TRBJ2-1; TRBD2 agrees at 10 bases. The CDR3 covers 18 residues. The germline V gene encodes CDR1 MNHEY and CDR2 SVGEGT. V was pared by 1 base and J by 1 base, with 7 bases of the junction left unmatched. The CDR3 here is CASSYLGLAIRSYNEQFF. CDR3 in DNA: TGTGCCAGCAGTTACTTGGGACTAGCGATAAGGTCCTACAATGAGCAGTTCTTC.

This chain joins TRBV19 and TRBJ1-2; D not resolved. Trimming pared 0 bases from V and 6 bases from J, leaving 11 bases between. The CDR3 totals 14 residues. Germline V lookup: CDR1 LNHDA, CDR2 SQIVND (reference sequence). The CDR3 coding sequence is TGTGCCAGTAGTATAGAATGGGAGAGGCATGGCTACACCTTC. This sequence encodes CASSIEWERHGYTF. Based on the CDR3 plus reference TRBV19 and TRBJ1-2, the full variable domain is DGGITQSPKYLFRKEGQNVTLSCEQNLNHDAMYWYRQDPGQGLRLIYYSQIVNDFQKGDIAEGYSVSREKKESFPLTVTSAQKNPTAFYLCASSIEWERHGYTFGSGTRLTVV.

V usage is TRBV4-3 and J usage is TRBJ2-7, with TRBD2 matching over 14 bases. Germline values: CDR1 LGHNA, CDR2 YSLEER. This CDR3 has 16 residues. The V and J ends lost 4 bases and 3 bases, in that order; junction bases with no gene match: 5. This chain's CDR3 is CASSPQGTSGSYEQYF. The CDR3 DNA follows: TGCGCCAGCAGCCCCCAAGGGACTAGCGGGAGCTACGAGCAGTACTTC.

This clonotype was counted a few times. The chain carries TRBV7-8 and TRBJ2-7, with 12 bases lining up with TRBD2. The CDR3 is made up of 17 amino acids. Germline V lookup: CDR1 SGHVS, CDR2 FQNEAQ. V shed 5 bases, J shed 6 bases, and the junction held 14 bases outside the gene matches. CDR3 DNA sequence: TGTGCCAGCAGCCCTATGACTAGCGGGGGCCATGGGGGCGAGCAGTACTTC. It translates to CASSPMTSGGHGGEQYF.

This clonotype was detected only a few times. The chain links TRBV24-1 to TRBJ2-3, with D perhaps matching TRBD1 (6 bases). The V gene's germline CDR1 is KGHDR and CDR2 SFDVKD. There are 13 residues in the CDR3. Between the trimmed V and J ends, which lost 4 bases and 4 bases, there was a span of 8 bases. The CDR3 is CATSEQGPDTQYF. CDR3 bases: TGTGCCACCAGTGAGCAGGGGCCAGATACGCAGTATTTT.

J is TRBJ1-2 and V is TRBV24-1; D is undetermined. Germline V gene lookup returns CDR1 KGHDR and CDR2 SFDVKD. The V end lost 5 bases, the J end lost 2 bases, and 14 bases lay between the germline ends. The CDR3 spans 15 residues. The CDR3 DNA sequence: TGTGCCACCAGTGCAAGTTGGGCCCCAAACTATGGCTACACCTTC. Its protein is CATSASWAPNYGYTF.